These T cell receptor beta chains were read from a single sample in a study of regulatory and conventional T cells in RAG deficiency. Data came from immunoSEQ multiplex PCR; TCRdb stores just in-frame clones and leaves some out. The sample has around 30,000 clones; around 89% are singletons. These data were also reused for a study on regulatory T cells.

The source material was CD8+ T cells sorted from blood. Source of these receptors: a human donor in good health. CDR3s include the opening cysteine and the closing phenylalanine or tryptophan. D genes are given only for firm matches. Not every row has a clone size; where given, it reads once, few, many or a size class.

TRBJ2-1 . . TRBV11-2 TGTGCCAGCAGCTTTCTGGGAGGTGAGCAGTTCTTC CASSFLGGEQFF
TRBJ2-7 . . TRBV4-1 TGCGCCAGCAGTCTGATTCGGGACTCATCCTACGAGCAGTACTTC CASSLIRDSSYEQYF
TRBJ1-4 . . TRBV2 TGTGCCAGCATTACCGACGCGGGTAGGGCTAATGAAAAACTGTTTTTT CASITDAGRANEKLFF
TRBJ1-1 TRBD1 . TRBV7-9 TGTGCCAGCAGCTTAGGTACAGGGGGCTTCATGAACACTGAAGCTTTCTTT CASSLGTGGFMNTEAFF
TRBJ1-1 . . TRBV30 TGTGCCTGGAGTGTACTGTCCACAGGAAGGGCGAAAGCTTTCTTT CAWSVLSTGRAKAFF
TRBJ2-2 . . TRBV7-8 TGTGCCAGCAGCTTAGGGGTCAAGGGGTACACCGGGGAGCTGTTTTTT CASSLGVKGYTGELFF
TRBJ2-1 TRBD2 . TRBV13 TGTGCCAGCAGCTTAGGGGGGGAGCGGGGCTCCTACAATGAGCAGTTCTTC CASSLGGERGSYNEQFF
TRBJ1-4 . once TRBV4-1 TGCGCCAGCAGCCAAGATGAAGCCCCCGGGCGGGAAAAACTGTTTTTT CASSQDEAPGREKLFF
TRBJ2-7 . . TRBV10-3 TGTGCCATCAGTGAAGGAGGGGGATGGCACGAGCAGTACTTC CAISEGGGWHEQYF
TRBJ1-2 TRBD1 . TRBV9 TGTGCCAGCAGCGTAGAAGGCAGGGGGATTGGGAACTATGGCTACACCTTC CASSVEGRGIGNYGYTF
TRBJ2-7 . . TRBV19 TGTGCCAGTAGTATATTCCGAGACCGCGGGTACGAGCAGTACTTC CASSIFRDRGYEQYF
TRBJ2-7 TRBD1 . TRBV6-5 TGTGCCAGCAGTTACGTACAGGGGCCCCACGAGCAGTACTTC CASSYVQGPHEQYF
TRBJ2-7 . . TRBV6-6 TGTGCCAGCAGTCGACAGGAAGGCTACGAGCAGTACTTC CASSRQEGYEQYF
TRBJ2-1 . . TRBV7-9 TGTGCCAGCAGCTTAACAAATGAGCAGTTCTTC CASSLTNEQFF
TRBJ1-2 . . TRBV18 TGTGCCAGCTCACCAAAAACAGGGTTCGGCTATGGCTACACCTTC CASSPKTGFGYGYTF
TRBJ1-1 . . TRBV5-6 TGTGCCAGCAGCCGCCGGGAGACAAACACTGAAGCTTTCTTT CASSRRETNTEAFF
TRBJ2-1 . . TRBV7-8 TGTGCCAGCAGCTCCCCGAGGGGGCGAGGGAGGGATGAGCAGTTCTTC CASSSPRGRGRDEQFF
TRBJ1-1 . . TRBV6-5 TGTGCCAGCAGTTACAGGATGAACACTGAAGCTTTCTTT CASSYRMNTEAFF
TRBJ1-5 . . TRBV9 TGTGCCAGCAGCGTAGGGTGGACGAGCAATCAGCCCCAGCATTTT CASSVGWTSNQPQHF
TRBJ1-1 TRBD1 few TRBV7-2 TGTGCCAGCAGCTCGGACAGGGGGAACACTGAAGCTTTCTTT CASSSDRGNTEAFF
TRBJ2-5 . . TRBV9 TGTGCCAGCAGCGAGGGCGCAGGGGGGGAGACCCAGTACTTC CASSEGAGGETQYF
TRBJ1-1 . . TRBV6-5 TGTGCCAGCAGTTACTCAAAGGGGCCCTTCGACACTGAAGCTTTCTTT CASSYSKGPFDTEAFF
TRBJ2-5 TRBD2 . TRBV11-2 TGTGCCAGCAGCTCAACCCCGGGACTAGCGGGAGTAGAGACCCAGTACTTC CASSSTPGLAGVETQYF
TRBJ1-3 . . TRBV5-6 TGTGCCAGCAGCCAAGGACAGACAAGCTCTGGAAACACCATATATTTT CASSQGQTSSGNTIYF
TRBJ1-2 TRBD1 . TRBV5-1 TGCGCCAGCAGCTTGGAGACGCGACAGGGGAGGAATGGCTACACCTTC CASSLETRQGRNGYTF
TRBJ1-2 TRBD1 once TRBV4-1 TGCGCCAGCAGCCCTGTAACCCGGGACAGCTATGGCTACACCTTC CASSPVTRDSYGYTF
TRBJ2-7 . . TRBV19 TGTGCCAGTAGTATAGATGGAAACTACGAGCAGTACTTC CASSIDGNYEQYF
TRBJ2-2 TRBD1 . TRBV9 TGTGCCAGCAGCCCTCCCGGGACAGGGGACACCGGGGAGCTGTTTTTT CASSPPGTGDTGELFF
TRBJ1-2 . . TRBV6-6 TGTGCCAGCAGTTACTCGGGAGGGTCCGGGGGGGGCTACACCTTC CASSYSGGSGGGYTF
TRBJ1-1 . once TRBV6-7 TGTGCCAGCACCGGACAGCCTTTCTTT CASTGQPFF
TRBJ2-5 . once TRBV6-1 TGTGCCAGCAGTGAACGAACAGGGTGGGAGACCCAGTACTTC CASSERTGWETQYF
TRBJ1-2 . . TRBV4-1 TGCGCCAGCAGCCAAGGGTTGGGGGATCCAAACTATGGCTACACCTTC CASSQGLGDPNYGYTF
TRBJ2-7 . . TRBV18 TGTGCCAGCTCACTTTCCTCCTACGAGCAGTACTTC CASSLSSYEQYF
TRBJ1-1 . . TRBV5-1 TGCGCCAGCAGCTTGGAATCAGGCCTGAACACTGAAGCTTTCTTT CASSLESGLNTEAFF
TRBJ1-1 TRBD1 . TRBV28 TGTGCCAGCAGTTTAATTCGGCAGGGGGCTGGGGAAGCTTTCTTT CASSLIRQGAGEAFF
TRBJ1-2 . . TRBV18 TGTGCCAGCTCACCGGGGGAGTTTCGCGGCTACACCTTC CASSPGEFRGYTF
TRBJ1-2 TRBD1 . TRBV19 TGTGCCAGCAACGACGGACAGGGGTGGGTCGGCTACACCTTC CASNDGQGWVGYTF
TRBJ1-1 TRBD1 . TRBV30 TGTGCCTGGAGTGCGGGGACAGTTAACACTGAAGCTTTCTTT CAWSAGTVNTEAFF
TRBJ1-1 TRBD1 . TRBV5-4 TGTGCCAGCAGCTTGTGGGACAGGGGCAGGAACACTGAAGCTTTCTTT CASSLWDRGRNTEAFF
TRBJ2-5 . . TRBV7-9 TGTGCCAGCAGCCCAGCCATACGGGGCCAAGAGACCCAGTACTTC CASSPAIRGQETQYF
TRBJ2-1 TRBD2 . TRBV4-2 TGTGCCAGCAGCCCCGGGGTGGGCGGGAGTCCCTGCAATGAGCAGTTCTTC CASSPGVGGSPCNEQFF
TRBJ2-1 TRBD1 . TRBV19 TGTGCCAGTAGCCAGGCTCCGGGACAGCTATACAATGAGCAGTTCTTC CASSQAPGQLYNEQFF
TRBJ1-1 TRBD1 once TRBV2 TGTGCCAGAACAGGGGATCCCACTGAAGCTTTCTTT CARTGDPTEAFF
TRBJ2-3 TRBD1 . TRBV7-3 TGTGCCAGCAGCCCTGACAGGGACACAGATACGCAGTATTTT CASSPDRDTDTQYF
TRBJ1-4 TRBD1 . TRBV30 TGTGCCTGGACAGGGGGCGAGGAAAAACTGTTTTTT CAWTGGEEKLFF
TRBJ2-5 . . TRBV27 TGTGCCAGCTCTCCGACAGGATCCCAAGAGACCCAGTACTTC CASSPTGSQETQYF
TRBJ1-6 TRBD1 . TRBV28 TGTGCCAGCAGCCGACAGGGGGCTTCACCCCTCCACTTT CASSRQGASPLHF
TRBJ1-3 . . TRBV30 TGTGCCATGACGTCCCGCCCCAACTCTGGAAACACCATATATTTT CAMTSRPNSGNTIYF
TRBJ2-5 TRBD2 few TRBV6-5 TGTGCCAGCAGTTACTCGACGGGGGGGATAGAGACCCAGTACTTC CASSYSTGGIETQYF
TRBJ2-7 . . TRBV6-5 TGTGCCAGCAGTGTTGGGGGAATCTACGAGCAGTACTTC CASSVGGIYEQYF
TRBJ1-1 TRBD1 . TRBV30 TGTGCCTGGGGACAGGGGGCTGAAGCTTTCTTT CAWGQGAEAFF
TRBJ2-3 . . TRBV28 TGTGCCAGCAGTCCTGGTAGGGATACGCAGTATTTT CASSPGRDTQYF
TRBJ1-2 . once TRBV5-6 TGTGCCAGCAGCTTGGATCAGGGGCTTGGTTATGGCTACACCTTC CASSLDQGLGYGYTF
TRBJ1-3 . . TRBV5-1 TGCGCCAGCAGCCAGGACTCTGGAAACACCATATATTTT CASSQDSGNTIYF
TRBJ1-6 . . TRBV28 TGTGCCAGCAGTTTATTGCCCTCGAGGTATGGCTATAATTCACCCCTCCACTTT CASSLLPSRYGYNSPLHF